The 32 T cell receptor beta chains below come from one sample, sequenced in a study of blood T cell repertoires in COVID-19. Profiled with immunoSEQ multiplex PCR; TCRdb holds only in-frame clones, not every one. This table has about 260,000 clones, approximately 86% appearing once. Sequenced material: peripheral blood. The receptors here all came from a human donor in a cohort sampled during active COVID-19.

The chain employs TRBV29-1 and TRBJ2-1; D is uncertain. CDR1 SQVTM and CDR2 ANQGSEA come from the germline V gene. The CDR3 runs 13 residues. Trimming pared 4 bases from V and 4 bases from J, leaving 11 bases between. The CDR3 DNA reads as TGCAGCGTTGTTCTTGCGGCTTACAATGAGCAGTTCTTC. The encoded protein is CSVVLAAYNEQFF.

The CDR3 region has the DNA TGTGCCAGCGGAGGTGAAGCTTTCTTT. Its protein product is CASGGEAFF. The chain joins TRBV7-2 to TRBJ1-1; D is uncertain. V shed 8 bases and J shed 7 bases, with 5 bases lying between them. In germline, CDR1 is SGHTA, CDR2 FQGNSA. This CDR3 region has 9 residues.

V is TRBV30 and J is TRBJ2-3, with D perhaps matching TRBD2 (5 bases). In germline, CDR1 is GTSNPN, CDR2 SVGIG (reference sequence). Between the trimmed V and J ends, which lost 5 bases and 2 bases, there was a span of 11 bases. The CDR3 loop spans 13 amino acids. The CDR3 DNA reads TGTGCCTGGTCGCCGGGGATCACAGATACGCAGTATTTT. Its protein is CAWSPGITDTQYF.

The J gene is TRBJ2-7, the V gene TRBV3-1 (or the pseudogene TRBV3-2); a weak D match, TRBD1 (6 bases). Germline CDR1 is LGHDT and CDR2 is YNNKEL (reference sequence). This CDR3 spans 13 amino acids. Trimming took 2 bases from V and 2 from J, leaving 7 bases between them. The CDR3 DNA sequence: TGTGCCAGCAGCCAACCAGGGGCCTACGAGCAGTACTTC. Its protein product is CASSQPGAYEQYF.

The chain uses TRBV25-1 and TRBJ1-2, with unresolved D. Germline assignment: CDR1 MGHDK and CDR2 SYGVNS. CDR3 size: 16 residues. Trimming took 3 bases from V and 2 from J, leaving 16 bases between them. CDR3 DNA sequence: TGTGCCAGCAGTGATATAGTTGCGGAGGGAAACTATGGCTACACCTTC. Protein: CASSDIVAEGNYGYTF.

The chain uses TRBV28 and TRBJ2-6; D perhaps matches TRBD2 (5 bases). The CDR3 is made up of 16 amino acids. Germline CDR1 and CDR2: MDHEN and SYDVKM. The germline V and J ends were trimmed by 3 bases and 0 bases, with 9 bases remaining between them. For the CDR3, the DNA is TGTGCCAGCAGTTTTAGCGTGGGCTCTGGGGCCAACGTCCTGACTTTC. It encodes CASSFSVGSGANVLTF.

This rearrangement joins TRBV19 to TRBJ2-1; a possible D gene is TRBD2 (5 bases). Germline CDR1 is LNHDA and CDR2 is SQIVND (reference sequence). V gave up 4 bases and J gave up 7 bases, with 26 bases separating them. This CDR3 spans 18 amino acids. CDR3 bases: TGTGCCAGTAGTACGAGGGCTCTCTGGCGCCGATCTGATAATGAGCAGTTCTTC. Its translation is CASSTRALWRRSDNEQFF.

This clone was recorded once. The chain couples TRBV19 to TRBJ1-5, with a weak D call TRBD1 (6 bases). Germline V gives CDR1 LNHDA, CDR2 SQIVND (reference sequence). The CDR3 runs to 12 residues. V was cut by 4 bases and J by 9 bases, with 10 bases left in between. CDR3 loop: CASSTTGGPQHF. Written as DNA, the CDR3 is TGTGCCAGTAGTACGACAGGCGGGCCCCAGCATTTT.

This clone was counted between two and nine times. The CDR3 reads CASSQGAGGYTF. The CDR3 nucleotides read TGTGCCAGCAGTCAGGGGGCTGGTGGCTACACCTTC. The chain uses TRBV7-8 and TRBJ1-2, with TRBD1 identical over 8 bases. This CDR3 has 12 residues. J was trimmed by 7 bases and V by 6 bases; bases with no gene match: 4. CDR1 and CDR2 (germline): SGHVS, FQNEAQ.

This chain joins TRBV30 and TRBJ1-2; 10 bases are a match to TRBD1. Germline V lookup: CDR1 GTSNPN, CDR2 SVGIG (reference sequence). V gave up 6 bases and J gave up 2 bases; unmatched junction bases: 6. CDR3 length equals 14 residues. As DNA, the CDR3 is TGTGCCTGCCCGACAGGGGGCCCCAACTATGGCTACACCTTC. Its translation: CACPTGGPNYGYTF.

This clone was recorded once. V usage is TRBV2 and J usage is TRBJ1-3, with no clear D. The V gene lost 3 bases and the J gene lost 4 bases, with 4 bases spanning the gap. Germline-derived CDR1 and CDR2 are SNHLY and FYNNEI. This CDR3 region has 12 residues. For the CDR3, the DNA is TGTGCCAGCAGTGATTTAGGAAACACCATATATTTT. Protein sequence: CASSDLGNTIYF.

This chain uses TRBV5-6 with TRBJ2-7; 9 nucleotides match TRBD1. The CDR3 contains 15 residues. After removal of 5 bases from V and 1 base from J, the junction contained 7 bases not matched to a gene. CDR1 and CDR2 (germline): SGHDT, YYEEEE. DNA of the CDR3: TGTGCCAGCAGTGCCGGGGGGACAGGGTCCTACGAGCAGTACTTC. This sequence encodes CASSAGGTGSYEQYF.

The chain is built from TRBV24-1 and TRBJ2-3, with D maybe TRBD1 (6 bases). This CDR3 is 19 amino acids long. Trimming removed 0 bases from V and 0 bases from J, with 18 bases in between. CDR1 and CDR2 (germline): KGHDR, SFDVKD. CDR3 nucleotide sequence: TGTGCCACCAGTGATTTGGGGTACACAGGGTCTAAAAGCACAGATACGCAGTATTTT. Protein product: CATSDLGYTGSKSTDTQYF.

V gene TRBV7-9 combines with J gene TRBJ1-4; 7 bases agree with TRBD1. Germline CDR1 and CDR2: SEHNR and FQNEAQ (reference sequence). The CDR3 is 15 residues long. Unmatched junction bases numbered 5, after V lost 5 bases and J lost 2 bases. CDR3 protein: CASSARQGTNEKLFF. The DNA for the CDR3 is TGTGCCAGCAGCGCCCGACAGGGTACTAATGAAAAACTGTTTTTT.

The CDR3 spells CASSVTQGTEAFF. In nucleotides, the CDR3 is TGTGCCAGCAGCGTAACACAGGGAACTGAAGCTTTCTTT. This chain uses TRBV5-4 with TRBJ1-1; D might be TRBD1 (6 bases). The germline V gene has CDR1 SGHNT and CDR2 YYREEE (reference sequence). V was cut by 4 bases and J by 5 bases, with 12 bases left in between. The CDR3 runs to 13 residues.

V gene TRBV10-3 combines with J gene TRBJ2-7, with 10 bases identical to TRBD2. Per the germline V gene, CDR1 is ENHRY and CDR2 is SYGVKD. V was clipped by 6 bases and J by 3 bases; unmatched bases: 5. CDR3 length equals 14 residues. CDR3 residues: CAIRPAGGIYEQYF. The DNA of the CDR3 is TGTGCCATCAGGCCAGCGGGAGGGATCTACGAGCAGTACTTC.

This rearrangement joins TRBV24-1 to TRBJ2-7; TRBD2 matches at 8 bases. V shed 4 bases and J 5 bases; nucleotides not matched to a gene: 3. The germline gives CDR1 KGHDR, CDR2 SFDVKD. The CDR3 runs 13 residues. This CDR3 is CATSDGTSDEQYF. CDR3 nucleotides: TGTGCCACCAGTGACGGGACTAGTGACGAGCAGTACTTC.

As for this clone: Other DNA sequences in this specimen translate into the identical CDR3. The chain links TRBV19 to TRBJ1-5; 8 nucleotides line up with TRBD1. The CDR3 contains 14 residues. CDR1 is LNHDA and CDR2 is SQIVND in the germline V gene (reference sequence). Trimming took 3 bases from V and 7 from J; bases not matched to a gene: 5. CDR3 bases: TGTGCCAGTAGTATGACAGGGGTGGGCCAGCCCCAGCATTTT. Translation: CASSMTGVGQPQHF.

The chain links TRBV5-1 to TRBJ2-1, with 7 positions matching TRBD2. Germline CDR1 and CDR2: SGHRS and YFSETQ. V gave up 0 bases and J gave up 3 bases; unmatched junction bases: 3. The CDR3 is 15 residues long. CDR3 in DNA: TGCGCCAGCAGCTTGGGTAGCGGGCACTACAATGAGCAGTTCTTC. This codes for CASSLGSGHYNEQFF.

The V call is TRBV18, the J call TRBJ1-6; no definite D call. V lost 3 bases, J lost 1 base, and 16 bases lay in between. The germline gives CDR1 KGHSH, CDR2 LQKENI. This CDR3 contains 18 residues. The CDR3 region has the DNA TGTGCCAGCTCACCCACGACCCGGGGTGTTTCCTATAATTCACCCCTCCACTTT. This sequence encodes CASSPTTRGVSYNSPLHF.

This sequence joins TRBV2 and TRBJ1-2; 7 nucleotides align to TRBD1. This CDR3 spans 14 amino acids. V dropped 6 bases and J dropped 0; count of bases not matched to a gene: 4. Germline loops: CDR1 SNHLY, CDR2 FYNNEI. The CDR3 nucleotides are TGTGCCAGCAGCCCGGGACAGCCTAACTATGGCTACACCTTC. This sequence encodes CASSPGQPNYGYTF.

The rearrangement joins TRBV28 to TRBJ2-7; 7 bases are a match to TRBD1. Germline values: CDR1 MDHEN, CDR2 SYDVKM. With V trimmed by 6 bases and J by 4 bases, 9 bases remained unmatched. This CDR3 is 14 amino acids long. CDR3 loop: CASRIGTARYEQYF. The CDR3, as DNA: TGTGCCAGCAGGATCGGGACAGCCAGGTACGAGCAGTACTTC. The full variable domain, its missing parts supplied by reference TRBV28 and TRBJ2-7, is DVKVTQSSRYLVKRTGEKVFLECVQDMDHENMFWYRQDPGLGLRLIYFSYDVKMKEKGDIPEGYSVSREKKERFSLILESASTNQTSMYLCASRIGTARYEQYFGPGTRLTVT.

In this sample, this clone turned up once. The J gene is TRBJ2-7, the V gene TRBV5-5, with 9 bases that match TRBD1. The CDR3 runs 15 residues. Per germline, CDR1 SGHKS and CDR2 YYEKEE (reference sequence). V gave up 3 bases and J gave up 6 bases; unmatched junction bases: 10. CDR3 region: CASSWRDREYSEQYF. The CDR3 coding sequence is TGTGCCAGCAGCTGGAGGGACAGGGAGTATAGCGAGCAGTACTTC.

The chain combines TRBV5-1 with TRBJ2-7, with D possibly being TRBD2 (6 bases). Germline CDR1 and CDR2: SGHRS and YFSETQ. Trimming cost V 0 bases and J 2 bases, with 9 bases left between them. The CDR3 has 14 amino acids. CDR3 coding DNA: TGCGCCAGCAGCTTGGGACTAGGGACCTACGAGCAGTACTTC. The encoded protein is CASSLGLGTYEQYF.

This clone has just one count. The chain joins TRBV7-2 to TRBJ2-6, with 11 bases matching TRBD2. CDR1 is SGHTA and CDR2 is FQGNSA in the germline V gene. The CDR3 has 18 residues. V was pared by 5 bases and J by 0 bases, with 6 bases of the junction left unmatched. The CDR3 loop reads CASSLRLAGTSGANVLTF. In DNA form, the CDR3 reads TGTGCCAGCAGCCTCCGACTAGCGGGGACCTCTGGGGCCAACGTCCTGACTTTC.

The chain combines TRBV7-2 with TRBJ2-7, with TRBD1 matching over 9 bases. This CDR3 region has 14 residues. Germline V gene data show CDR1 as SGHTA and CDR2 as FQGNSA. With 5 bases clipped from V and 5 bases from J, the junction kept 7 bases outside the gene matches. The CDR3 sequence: CASSAWDRAHEQYF. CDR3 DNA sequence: TGTGCCAGCAGCGCCTGGGACAGGGCCCACGAGCAGTACTTC.

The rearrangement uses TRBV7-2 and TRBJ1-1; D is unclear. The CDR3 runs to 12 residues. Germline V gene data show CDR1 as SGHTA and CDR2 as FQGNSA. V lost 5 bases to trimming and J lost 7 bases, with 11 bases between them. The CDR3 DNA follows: TGTGCCAGCAGCCTCGTCGGGATTGAAGCTTTCTTT. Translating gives CASSLVGIEAFF.

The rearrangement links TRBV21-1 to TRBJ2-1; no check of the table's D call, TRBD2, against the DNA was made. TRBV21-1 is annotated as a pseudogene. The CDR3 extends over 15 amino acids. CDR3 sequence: CASSKNGSRYNEQFF. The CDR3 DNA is TGTGCCAGCAGCAAAAACGGGTCTAGATACAATGAGCAGTTCTTC.

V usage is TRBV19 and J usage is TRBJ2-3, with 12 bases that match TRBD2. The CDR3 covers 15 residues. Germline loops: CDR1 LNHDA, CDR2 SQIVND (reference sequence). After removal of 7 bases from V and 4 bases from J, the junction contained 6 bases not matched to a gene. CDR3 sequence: CASTRSSGRADTQYF. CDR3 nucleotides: TGTGCCAGTACCCGCTCTAGCGGGAGGGCAGATACGCAGTATTTT.

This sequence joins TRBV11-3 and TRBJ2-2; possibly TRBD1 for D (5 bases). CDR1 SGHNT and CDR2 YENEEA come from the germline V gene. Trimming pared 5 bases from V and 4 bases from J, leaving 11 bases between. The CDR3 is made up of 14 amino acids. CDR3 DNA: TGTGCCAGCAGCCAGACAGAGATCACCGGGGAGCTGTTTTTT. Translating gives CASSQTEITGELFF.

The CDR3 coding sequence is TGCGCCAGCCGACAGGACCTAGCCAAAAACATTCAGTACTTC. Residues: CASRQDLAKNIQYF. The chain recombines TRBV5-1 with TRBJ2-4; D is possibly TRBD1 (6 bases). Germline loops: CDR1 SGHRS, CDR2 YFSETQ. The CDR3 sequence is 14 residues long. V lost 7 bases and J 0 bases, leaving 11 bases between the germline ends. The full variable domain, with the rest looked up from reference TRBV5-1 and TRBJ2-4, is KAGVTQTPRYLIKTRGQQVTLSCSPISGHRSVSWYQQTPGQGLQFLFEYFSETQRNKGNFPGRFSGRQFSNSRSEMNVSTLELGDSALYLCASRQDLAKNIQYFGAGTRLSVL.

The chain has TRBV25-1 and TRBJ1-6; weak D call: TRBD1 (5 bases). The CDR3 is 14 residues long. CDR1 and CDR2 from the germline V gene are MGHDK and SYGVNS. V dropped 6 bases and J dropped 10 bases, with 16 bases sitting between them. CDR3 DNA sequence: TGTGCCAGCAGGGACACTGCTCGGGGGTCACCCCTCCACTTT. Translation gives CASRDTARGSPLHF. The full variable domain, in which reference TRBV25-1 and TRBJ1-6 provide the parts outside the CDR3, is EADIYQTPRYLVIGTGKKITLECSQTMGHDKMYWYQQDPGMELHLIHYSYGVNSTEKGDLSSESTVSRIRTEHFPLTLESARPSHTSQYLCASRDTARGSPLHFGNGTRLTVT.